These T cell receptor beta chains were read from a single sample in a study of shared clonotypes between healthy human individuals. Profiled with immunoSEQ multiplex PCR; TCRdb holds only in-frame clones, not every one. Counted here are about 380,000 clones, 96% occurring once; the ten biggest clones make up around 0.3%. Sequenced input: memory CD8+ T cells sorted from blood. Every receptor here comes from a man aged 25 to 45 in good health. CDR3s include the opening cysteine and the closing phenylalanine or tryptophan. D genes are given only for firm matches. Rows give clone size only sometimes, using once, few, many, or a class for an expanded clone.

>TRBJ2-4|NA|16|once|TRBV10-3
CAISESETGRGRVQYF
TGTGCCATCAGTGAGTCTGAGACAGGCAGGGGTCGGGTTCAGTACTTC
>TRBJ1-2|TRBD1|13|NA|TRBV5-4
CASSRDREGGYTF
TGTGCCAGCAGCCGGGACAGGGAAGGGGGCTACACCTTC
>TRBJ2-1|NA|12|NA|TRBV15
CATSRLVGEQFF
TGTGCCACCAGCAGGCTCGTGGGCGAGCAGTTCTTC
>TRBJ2-1|NA|14|NA|TRBV2
CASKGTPFYNEQFF
TGTGCCAGCAAGGGTACTCCCTTCTACAATGAGCAGTTCTTC
>TRBJ1-1|TRBD1|16|NA|TRBV30
CAWKSGTGQMNTEAFF
TGTGCCTGGAAGAGCGGGACAGGGCAGATGAACACTGAAGCTTTCTTT
>TRBJ2-6|NA|15|once|TRBV28
CASSLSGVGANVLTF
TGTGCCAGCAGTTTATCAGGGGTTGGGGCCAACGTCCTGACTTTC
>TRBJ1-1|TRBD1|14|NA|TRBV29-1
CSVRTGTQNTEAFF
TGCAGCGTTAGGACAGGAACCCAGAACACTGAAGCTTTCTTT
>TRBJ2-1|TRBD2|15|NA|TRBV27
CASSGGRASYNEQFF
TGTGCCAGCAGTGGCGGGAGGGCCTCCTACAATGAGCAGTTCTTC
>TRBJ1-1|NA|13|NA|TRBV6-6
CASSYGQNTEAFF
TGTGCCAGCAGTTATGGGCAGAACACTGAAGCTTTCTTT
>TRBJ2-1|TRBD2|14|NA|TRBV27
CASTGLANYNEQFF
TGTGCCAGCACTGGACTAGCGAACTACAATGAGCAGTTCTTC
>TRBJ2-3|TRBD2|15|once|TRBV5-1
CASTLAGVGGDTQYF
TGCGCCAGCACCCTAGCGGGAGTGGGTGGAGATACGCAGTATTTT
>TRBJ1-3|NA|11|NA|TRBV12-5
CASGLGNTIYF
TGTGCTAGTGGTTTGGGAAACACCATATATTTT
>TRBJ2-3|NA|14|NA|TRBV29-1
CSVGPGGSTDTQYF
NA
>TRBJ1-1|NA|12|NA|TRBV28
CASSDRNTEAFF
TGTGCCAGCAGTGACAGAAACACTGAAGCTTTCTTT
>TRBJ1-2|NA|16|NA|TRBV9
CASSSERQVWGYGYTF
TGTGCCAGCAGCTCCGAGAGACAGGTCTGGGGCTATGGCTACACCTTC
>TRBJ2-1|NA|14|NA|TRBV18
CASSPRGGVHEQFF
TGTGCCAGCTCACCACGTGGGGGAGTCCATGAGCAGTTCTTC
>TRBJ2-1|TRBD1|14|NA|TRBV30
CAWSLSRGSNEQFF
TGTGCCTGGAGTCTATCCAGGGGGTCGAATGAGCAGTTCTTC
>TRBJ2-7|NA|11|NA|TRBV29-1
CSGKTVNEQYF
TGCAGCGGGAAGACAGTAAACGAGCAGTACTTC
>TRBJ2-7|NA|13|NA|TRBV28
CASSFGGNYEQYF
TGTGCCAGCAGTTTTGGGGGTAACTACGAGCAGTACTTC
>TRBJ1-4|NA|12|NA|TRBV6-6
CASTISNEKLFF
TGTGCCAGCACCATTTCTAATGAAAAACTGTTTTTT
>TRBJ1-2|TRBD1|15|NA|TRBV6-1
CASSEHKGAPDGYTF
TGTGCCAGCAGTGAACATAAGGGGGCGCCGGATGGCTACACCTTC
>TRBJ2-5|NA|11|NA|TRBV9
CASSPGGIQYF
TGTGCCAGCAGCCCAGGAGGGATCCAGTACTTC
>TRBJ2-3|TRBD2|14|NA|TRBV5-1
CASSPRLASDTQYF
TGCGCCAGCAGCCCCCGACTAGCTTCAGATACGCAGTATTTT
>TRBJ1-3|TRBD1|14|once|TRBV10-1
CARRTGQWGGTIYF
TGCGCCCGCCGCACGGGACAGTGGGGCGGCACCATATATTTT
>TRBJ2-7|TRBD1|13|NA|TRBV11-1
CASSSTGQDEQYF
TGTGCCAGCAGTTCGACAGGGCAAGACGAGCAGTACTTC
>TRBJ2-1|NA|15|NA|TRBV25-1
CASSIRDARVDEQFF
TGTGCCAGCAGTATTCGGGACGCCCGGGTCGATGAGCAGTTCTTC
>TRBJ2-2|NA|12|NA|TRBV27
CASSKTEGELFF
TGTGCCAGCAGTAAGACAGAGGGGGAGCTGTTTTTT
>TRBJ2-5|NA|14|once|TRBV2
CATQLQGGGETQYF
TGTGCCACCCAGCTACAGGGAGGGGGGGAGACCCAGTACTTC